These T cell receptor beta chains were read from a single sample in a study of blood T cell repertoires in COVID-19. Produced via immunoSEQ multiplex PCR; TCRdb's table is partial and in-frame only. Altogether about 230,000 clones are present, 88% being singletons, with the ten largest covering about 2.3%. Sequenced sample: PBMCs or T cells enriched from blood (not recorded which). Receptors were obtained from a middle-aged woman with acute COVID-19. Both conserved end residues are part of each CDR3. Fields, in order: D gene, J gene, clone size, V gene, CDR3 protein, CDR3 DNA. The D gene is left open where the match is weak. For some rows the clone size is stated as once, few or many, or as a class when expanded; others skip it.

d_gene: TRBD1; j_gene: TRBJ1-5; abundance: few; v_gene: TRBV5-6; CDR3aa: CASSFWDREGGQPQHF; CDR3nt: TGTGCCAGCAGCTTTTGGGACAGGGAGGGAGGCCAGCCCCAGCATTTT
d_gene: .; j_gene: TRBJ1-2; abundance: .; v_gene: TRBV19; CDR3aa: CASRDLYGYTF; CDR3nt: TGTGCCAGTCGAGATCTCTATGGCTACACCTTC
d_gene: .; j_gene: TRBJ2-2; abundance: .; v_gene: TRBV7-8; CDR3aa: CASSGGSNTGELFF; CDR3nt: TGTGCCAGCTCTGGGGGCTCAAACACCGGGGAGCTGTTTTTT
d_gene: TRBD2; j_gene: TRBJ2-5; abundance: .; v_gene: TRBV2; CDR3aa: CASSLVVLAGRKSTETQYF; CDR3nt: TGTGCCAGCAGTTTAGTAGTTCTAGCGGGACGAAAGAGTACCGAGACCCAGTACTTC
d_gene: .; j_gene: TRBJ2-1; abundance: once; v_gene: TRBV7-2; CDR3aa: CASSLGPARQFF; CDR3nt: TGTGCCAGCAGCTTAGGTCCCGCGAGACAGTTCTTC
d_gene: .; j_gene: TRBJ1-6; abundance: .; v_gene: TRBV7-8; CDR3aa: CASSSSGPLHF; CDR3nt: TGTGCCAGCAGCTCCTCAGGGCCCCTCCACTTT
d_gene: TRBD2; j_gene: TRBJ2-3; abundance: .; v_gene: TRBV6-5; CDR3aa: CASSQTGLAGDTQYF; CDR3nt: TGTGCCAGCAGCCAAACTGGACTAGCGGGGGATACGCAGTATTTT
d_gene: TRBD1; j_gene: TRBJ2-1; abundance: .; v_gene: TRBV5-1; CDR3aa: CASSPGQYYNEQFF; CDR3nt: TGCGCCAGCAGCCCGGGACAGTATTACAATGAGCAGTTCTTC
d_gene: .; j_gene: TRBJ2-5; abundance: few; v_gene: TRBV11-2; CDR3aa: CASSLVLARETQYF; CDR3nt: TGTGCCAGCAGCCTCGTCCTGGCGCGGGAGACCCAGTACTTC
d_gene: .; j_gene: TRBJ2-7; abundance: .; v_gene: TRBV3-1/TRBV3-2; CDR3aa: CASSGGGRNGGYEQYF; CDR3nt: TGTGCCAGCAGCGGCGGGGGCCGCAACGGGGGCTACGAGCAGTACTTC
d_gene: .; j_gene: TRBJ2-7; abundance: .; v_gene: TRBV6-5; CDR3aa: CASSYVGVPEQYF; CDR3nt: TGTGCCAGCAGTTATGTAGGGGTACCCGAGCAGTACTTC
d_gene: TRBD2; j_gene: TRBJ2-2; abundance: .; v_gene: TRBV3-1/TRBV3-2; CDR3aa: CASSRRTSGRNTGELFF; CDR3nt: TGTGCCAGCAGCCGCCGGACTAGCGGGCGGAACACCGGGGAGCTGTTTTTT
d_gene: .; j_gene: TRBJ1-1; abundance: .; v_gene: TRBV11-2; CDR3aa: CASSLGENTEAFF; CDR3nt: TGTGCCAGCAGCTTAGGAGAGAACACTGAAGCTTTCTTT
d_gene: TRBD1; j_gene: TRBJ1-1; abundance: once; v_gene: TRBV19; CDR3aa: CASISSTGRTEAFF; CDR3nt: TGTGCCAGTATTTCCTCGACAGGGCGCACTGAAGCTTTCTTT
d_gene: .; j_gene: TRBJ1-2; abundance: .; v_gene: TRBV9; CDR3aa: CASSVFPEANYGYTF; CDR3nt: TGTGCCAGCAGCGTATTTCCAGAAGCTAACTATGGCTACACCTTC
d_gene: .; j_gene: TRBJ2-1; abundance: .; v_gene: TRBV11-3; CDR3aa: CASSLHENEQFF; CDR3nt: TGTGCCAGCAGCTTGCATGAGAATGAGCAGTTCTTC
d_gene: .; j_gene: TRBJ1-2; abundance: .; v_gene: TRBV12-3/TRBV12-4; CDR3aa: CASSLRGGFGYTF; CDR3nt: TGTGCCAGCAGTCTCCGGGGGGGCTTTGGCTACACCTTC
d_gene: .; j_gene: TRBJ1-1; abundance: few; v_gene: TRBV6-5; CDR3aa: CASSYGWLNTEAFF; CDR3nt: TGTGCCAGCAGTTACGGTTGGCTGAACACTGAAGCTTTCTTT
d_gene: TRBD1; j_gene: TRBJ1-4; abundance: few; v_gene: TRBV15; CDR3aa: CATSRESQGDEKLFF; CDR3nt: TGTGCCACCAGCAGAGAATCGCAGGGGGATGAAAAACTGTTTTTT
d_gene: .; j_gene: TRBJ1-2; abundance: .; v_gene: TRBV21-1; CDR3aa: CASSKSWRRGYTF; CDR3nt: TGTGCCAGCAGCAAAAGTTGGAGACGGGGCTACACCTTC
d_gene: TRBD1; j_gene: TRBJ1-6; abundance: .; v_gene: TRBV9; CDR3aa: CASSVEQGGNSPLHF; CDR3nt: TGTGCCAGCAGCGTAGAACAGGGGGGAAATTCACCCCTCCACTTT
d_gene: .; j_gene: TRBJ2-1; abundance: .; v_gene: TRBV11-3; CDR3aa: CASSSLERSEQFF; CDR3nt: TGTGCCAGCAGCTCGCTTGAGAGGAGTGAGCAGTTCTTC
d_gene: .; j_gene: TRBJ1-5; abundance: .; v_gene: TRBV3-1/TRBV3-2; CDR3aa: CASSATLNQPQHF; CDR3nt: TGTGCCAGCAGCGCAACACTAAATCAGCCCCAGCATTTT
d_gene: TRBD1; j_gene: TRBJ2-7; abundance: .; v_gene: TRBV4-1; CDR3aa: CASSQGQGAHYEQYF; CDR3nt: TGCGCCAGCAGCCAAGGGCAGGGGGCACACTACGAGCAGTACTTC
d_gene: .; j_gene: TRBJ1-1; abundance: .; v_gene: TRBV27; CDR3aa: CASSNPPQQTEAFF; CDR3nt: TGTGCCAGCTCGAACCCTCCACAGCAGACTGAAGCTTTCTTT
d_gene: TRBD1; j_gene: TRBJ1-2; abundance: .; v_gene: TRBV24-1; CDR3aa: CATSDRQGTGKNYGYTF; CDR3nt: TGTGCCACCAGTGATCGACAGGGGACAGGGAAAAACTATGGCTACACCTTC
d_gene: TRBD1; j_gene: TRBJ1-5; abundance: .; v_gene: TRBV28; CDR3aa: CASPPDRGPVPLNQPQHF; CDR3nt: TGTGCCAGCCCCCCGGACAGGGGGCCCGTCCCCCTCAATCAGCCCCAGCATTTT
d_gene: .; j_gene: TRBJ2-5; abundance: .; v_gene: TRBV6-2/TRBV6-3; CDR3aa: CASSPVRATQYF; CDR3nt: TGTGCCAGCAGCCCCGTGAGGGCGACCCAGTACTTC
d_gene: TRBD1; j_gene: TRBJ2-7; abundance: .; v_gene: TRBV7-2; CDR3aa: CASSSTGIGSYEQYF; CDR3nt: TGTGCCAGCAGTTCGACAGGGATTGGATCCTACGAGCAGTACTTC
d_gene: .; j_gene: TRBJ2-1; abundance: .; v_gene: TRBV3-1/TRBV3-2; CDR3aa: CASSQGRGESNEQFF; CDR3nt: TGTGCCAGCAGCCAAGGGCGGGGAGAAAGCAATGAGCAGTTCTTC
d_gene: .; j_gene: TRBJ1-1; abundance: .; v_gene: TRBV25-1; CDR3aa: CASSEWQATEAFF; CDR3nt: TGTGCCAGCAGTGAGTGGCAGGCGACTGAAGCTTTCTTT
d_gene: TRBD2; j_gene: TRBJ2-1; abundance: .; v_gene: TRBV24-1; CDR3aa: CATSDLREATGEQFF; CDR3nt: TGTGCCACCAGTGATTTGCGGGAGGCCACGGGCGAGCAGTTCTTC
d_gene: TRBD1; j_gene: TRBJ1-2; abundance: .; v_gene: TRBV3-1/TRBV3-2; CDR3aa: CASSQAGGGYTF; CDR3nt: TGTGCCAGCAGCCAAGCAGGGGGTGGCTACACCTTC
d_gene: .; j_gene: TRBJ1-5; abundance: .; v_gene: TRBV30; CDR3aa: CAWGPGEISNQPQHF; CDR3nt: TGTGCCTGGGGGCCGGGGGAAATTAGCAATCAGCCCCAGCATTTT
d_gene: .; j_gene: TRBJ2-7; abundance: .; v_gene: TRBV7-9; CDR3aa: CASSLGLVGDEQYF; CDR3nt: TGTGCCAGCAGCTTGGGACTGGTGGGGGACGAGCAGTACTTC
d_gene: TRBD2; j_gene: TRBJ2-3; abundance: .; v_gene: TRBV2; CDR3aa: CASSEEAGGLTDTQYF; CDR3nt: TGTGCCAGCAGTGAAGAAGCGGGAGGTCTGACAGATACGCAGTATTTT
d_gene: .; j_gene: TRBJ1-5; abundance: .; v_gene: TRBV3-1/TRBV3-2; CDR3aa: CASSQGQSNQPQHF; CDR3nt: TGTGCCAGCAGCCAGGGACAAAGCAATCAGCCCCAGCATTTT
d_gene: TRBD1; j_gene: TRBJ1-1; abundance: .; v_gene: TRBV6-1; CDR3aa: CASSDRGHTEAFF; CDR3nt: TGTGCCAGCAGTGACAGGGGGCACACTGAAGCTTTCTTT
d_gene: TRBD1; j_gene: TRBJ1-5; abundance: .; v_gene: TRBV5-8; CDR3aa: CASSSGTGKSQPQHF; CDR3nt: TGTGCCAGCAGCTCCGGGACAGGAAAAAGTCAGCCCCAGCATTTT
d_gene: .; j_gene: TRBJ1-2; abundance: once; v_gene: TRBV28; CDR3aa: CASTDGGSNYGYTF; CDR3nt: TGTGCCAGCACCGATGGAGGTTCTAACTATGGCTACACCTTC
d_gene: TRBD1; j_gene: TRBJ2-1; abundance: .; v_gene: TRBV24-1; CDR3aa: CATRQGAYNEQFF; CDR3nt: TGTGCCACCAGACAGGGGGCGTACAATGAGCAGTTCTTC
d_gene: .; j_gene: TRBJ2-2; abundance: .; v_gene: TRBV10-1; CDR3aa: CASSIDRNTGELFF; CDR3nt: TGCGCCAGCAGTATTGATAGGAACACCGGGGAGCTGTTTTTT
d_gene: .; j_gene: TRBJ1-2; abundance: .; v_gene: TRBV5-1; CDR3aa: CASSLESGSYGYTF; CDR3nt: TGCGCCAGCAGCTTGGAGTCGGGGAGCTATGGCTACACCTTC
d_gene: .; j_gene: TRBJ1-3; abundance: .; v_gene: TRBV12-3/TRBV12-4; CDR3aa: CAWRIYGNTIYF; CDR3nt: TGTGCCTGGAGGATTTACGGAAACACCATATATTTT
d_gene: TRBD1; j_gene: TRBJ2-7; abundance: many; v_gene: TRBV30; CDR3aa: CAWSEGQGAYEQYF; CDR3nt: TGTGCCTGGAGTGAAGGACAGGGGGCTTACGAGCAGTACTTC